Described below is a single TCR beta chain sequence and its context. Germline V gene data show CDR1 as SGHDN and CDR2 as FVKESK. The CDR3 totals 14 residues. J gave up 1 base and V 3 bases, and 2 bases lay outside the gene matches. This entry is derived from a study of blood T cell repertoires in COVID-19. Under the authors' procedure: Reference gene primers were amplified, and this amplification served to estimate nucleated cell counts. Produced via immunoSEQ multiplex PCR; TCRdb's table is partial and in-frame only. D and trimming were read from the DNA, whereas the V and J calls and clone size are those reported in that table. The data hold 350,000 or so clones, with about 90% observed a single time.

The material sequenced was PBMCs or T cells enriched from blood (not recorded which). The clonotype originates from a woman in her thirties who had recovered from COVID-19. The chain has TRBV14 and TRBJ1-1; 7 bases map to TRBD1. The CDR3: CASSQTGSNTEAFF. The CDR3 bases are TGTGCCAGCAGCCAGACAGGGTCGAACACTGAAGCTTTCTTT.